This is a list of T cell receptor beta chains from one sample in a study of T cell responses to AZD1222 COVID-19 vaccine. Assay: immunoSEQ multiplex PCR; the TCRdb copy retains only in-frame clones and omits some. The data show some 130,000 clones, over 65% seen once. This sample comprised peripheral blood, obtained on day 0 of AZD1222 vaccination. The receptors here all came from an adult in good health. Each CDR3 is given without its conserved first and last residue.

v_gene,CDR3aa
TRBV28,ALRGVNTEAF
TRBV6-5,ASSYEGRRADYGYT
TRBV6-5,ASSYGVGMNTEAF
TRBV11-2,ASSLAGLQAF
TRBV10-1,ASSESKSTTDTQY
TRBV6-5,ASSYAVQETQY
TRBV30,AWSVWGARGYT
TRBV5-1,ASSLGSTGSTLGYT
TRBV6-5,ASSYSKAEMNTEAF
TRBV6-5,ASSQGTDTEAF
TRBV10-3,AISEVEDYT
TRBV30,AWSTTIGNYGYT
TRBV5-1,ASSLEGYSGNEQF
TRBV5-1,ASSLAGTAYEQY
TRBV7-2,ASSLSVGGADNSPLH
TRBV28,ASSTTNYGYT
TRBV24-1,ATSDKTGGSYGYT
TRBV30,AWEGAGVSYEQY
TRBV30,AWSFLGRPTDTQY
TRBV28,ASSSVDSQNTGELF